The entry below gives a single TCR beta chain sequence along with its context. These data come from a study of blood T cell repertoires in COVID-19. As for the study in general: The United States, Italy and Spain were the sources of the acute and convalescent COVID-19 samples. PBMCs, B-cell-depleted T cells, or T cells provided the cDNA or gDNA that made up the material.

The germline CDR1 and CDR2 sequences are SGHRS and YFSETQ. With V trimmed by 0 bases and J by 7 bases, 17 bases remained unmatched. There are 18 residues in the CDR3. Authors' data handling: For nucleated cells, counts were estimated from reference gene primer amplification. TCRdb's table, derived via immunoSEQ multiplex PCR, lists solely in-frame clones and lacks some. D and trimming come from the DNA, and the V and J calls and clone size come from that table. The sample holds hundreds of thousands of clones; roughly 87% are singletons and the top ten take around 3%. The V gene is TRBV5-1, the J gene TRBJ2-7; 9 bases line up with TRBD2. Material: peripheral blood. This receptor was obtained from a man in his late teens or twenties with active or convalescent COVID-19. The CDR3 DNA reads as TGCGCCAGCAGCTTGGGAGGTTCCCGCCTAGCGGGGTGGAGAGAGCAGTACTTC. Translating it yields CASSLGGSRLAGWREQYF.